The next 6 T cell receptor beta chains were all read from a single sample in a study of PD-1 blockade in mismatch repair-deficient tumors. Antigens for these TCRs are unknown. Indicated time point: roughly ten-day in vitro stimulation with candidate neoantigen peptide 5. Assay: immunoSEQ multiplex PCR; the TCRdb copy retains only in-frame clones and omits some. The table lists around 15,000 clones, approximately 84% of them singletons. The material was cells cultured in vitro, obtained from a patient treated with pembrolizumab. The receptors derive from an adult with mismatch repair-deficient cancer.

The V call is TRBV7-2, the J call TRBJ1-1; unclear D gene. V was cut by 2 bases and J by 6 bases, with 10 bases left in between. Germline lookup yields CDR1 SGHTA and CDR2 FQGNSA. This CDR3 is 13 amino acids long. In DNA, the CDR3 is TGTGCCAGCAGCTTAAAAGAGGTCGCTGAAGCTTTCTTT. Amino acid sequence: CASSLKEVAEAFF.

V is TRBV27 and J is TRBJ2-1; 13 bases agree with TRBD2. V trimming: 5 bases; J trimming: 7 bases; junction bases outside the gene matches: 5. CDR1 and CDR2 (germline): MNHEY, SMNVEV (reference sequence). The CDR3 consists of 15 residues. In DNA, the CDR3 is TGTGCCAGCAGTCCGGGACTAGCGGGAAGGAATGAGCAGTTCTTC. This sequence encodes CASSPGLAGRNEQFF.

The gene calls are TRBV5-6 and TRBJ2-1; weak D call: TRBD2 (5 bases). The CDR3 sequence is 18 residues long. Per the germline V gene, CDR1 is SGHDT and CDR2 is YYEEEE. The germline V and J ends were trimmed by 4 bases and 0 bases, with 20 bases remaining between them. CDR3 sequence reads: CASSGLSWTSSSYNEQFF. In DNA form, the CDR3 reads TGTGCCAGCAGCGGGCTCTCTTGGACTTCCTCCTCCTACAATGAGCAGTTCTTC.

The chain links TRBV5-4 to TRBJ2-4; 14 nucleotides line up with TRBD2. The ends lost 4 bases at V and 12 bases at J; junction bases unmatched: 6. The CDR3 totals 14 residues. Germline V gene lookup returns CDR1 SGHNT and CDR2 YYREEE (reference sequence). The CDR3 spells CASSQGTSGSDQYF. The CDR3 DNA sequence: TGTGCCAGCAGCCAAGGGACTAGCGGGAGCGATCAGTACTTC.

The sample holds a few counts of this clone. The chain employs TRBV7-3 and TRBJ2-7; 7 bases match TRBD1. This CDR3 has 15 residues. CDR1 SGHTA and CDR2 FQGTGA come from the germline V gene. Unmatched junction bases numbered 8, after V lost 5 bases and J lost 1 base. CDR3 loop: CASSPGTVSSYEQYF. DNA of the CDR3: TGTGCCAGCAGCCCCGGGACAGTGTCGTCCTACGAGCAGTACTTC.

The chain links TRBV6-6 to TRBJ1-2, with TRBD1 as a possible D gene (6 bases). Germline CDR1 MNHNY, CDR2 SVGAGI (reference sequence). Trimming shortened V by 2 bases and J by 0 bases, and 10 bases separated the two germline ends. This CDR3 has 15 amino acids. In DNA form, the CDR3 reads TGTGCCAGCAGTTACAGGACAGAAGCTAACTATGGCTACACCTTC. Residues: CASSYRTEANYGYTF.